Listed below are T cell receptor beta chains from one sample, sequenced in a study of cytomegalovirus exposure and HLA in healthy donors. TCRdb's table, derived via immunoSEQ multiplex PCR, lists solely in-frame clones and lacks some. The table records under 250,000 clones, around 73% of them present only once. Sample: PBMCs. These receptors all come from a male donor in good health and CMV-seronegative. Each CDR3 is given with its conserved first and last residue. The D gene is left open where the match is weak. A clone size is listed for some rows: how often the clone was seen (once, few, many), or a class if it is expanded.

j_gene: TRBJ2-5; abundance: NA; v_gene: TRBV10-1; d_gene: NA; CDR3nt: TGCGCCAGCAGGGAAGGACACTTGGAGACCCAGTACTTC; CDR3aa: CASREGHLETQYF
j_gene: TRBJ2-1; abundance: many; v_gene: TRBV6-5; d_gene: TRBD2; CDR3nt: TGTGCCAGCAGTTACTCAAGGCGGGAGGGTGGTGAGCAGTTCTTC; CDR3aa: CASSYSRREGGEQFF
j_gene: TRBJ2-1; abundance: NA; v_gene: TRBV1; d_gene: NA; CDR3nt: TGCACCAGCAGCCGCCGACCGGGAGAGGTGAACAATGAGCAGTTCTTC; CDR3aa: CTSSRRPGEVNNEQFF
j_gene: TRBJ1-1; abundance: NA; v_gene: TRBV10-1; d_gene: TRBD1; CDR3nt: TGCGCCAGCAGTGAAGGGACAGGGGGTTTTCCGACTGAAGCTTTCTTT; CDR3aa: CASSEGTGGFPTEAFF
j_gene: TRBJ2-3; abundance: NA; v_gene: TRBV2; d_gene: TRBD1; CDR3nt: TGTGCCAGCAGGAACAGGGGACAGATCACAGATACGCAGTATTTT; CDR3aa: CASRNRGQITDTQYF
j_gene: TRBJ2-2; abundance: NA; v_gene: TRBV7-2; d_gene: TRBD2; CDR3nt: TGTGCCAGCAGCTTATTCCTAGCGGGTCACACCGGGGAGCTGTTTTTT; CDR3aa: CASSLFLAGHTGELFF
j_gene: TRBJ2-2; abundance: NA; v_gene: TRBV27; d_gene: NA; CDR3nt: TGTGCCAGCAGTTTTCGGGAGTCCACCGGGGAGCTGTTTTTT; CDR3aa: CASSFRESTGELFF
j_gene: TRBJ2-7; abundance: NA; v_gene: TRBV10-3; d_gene: NA; CDR3nt: TGTGCCATCTCAGTGTCCACCTTCGTGTTAGAGCAGTACTTC; CDR3aa: CAISVSTFVLEQYF
j_gene: TRBJ1-2; abundance: NA; v_gene: TRBV20-1; d_gene: TRBD1; CDR3nt: TGCAGTGCTGTTGGGACAGATGGCTACACCTTC; CDR3aa: CSAVGTDGYTF
j_gene: TRBJ2-7; abundance: NA; v_gene: TRBV7-8; d_gene: TRBD1; CDR3nt: TGTGCCAGCAGCTTAGTTAGGGACAGGGTTTATGACGAGCAGTACTTC; CDR3aa: CASSLVRDRVYDEQYF
j_gene: TRBJ2-2; abundance: NA; v_gene: TRBV7-9; d_gene: TRBD1; CDR3nt: TGTGCCAGCAGCAACCCCCGGGACAGGGGAGCGAACACCGGGGAGCTGTTTTTT; CDR3aa: CASSNPRDRGANTGELFF
j_gene: TRBJ2-5; abundance: NA; v_gene: TRBV14; d_gene: NA; CDR3nt: TGTGCCAGCAGCCCAGGGCCCGTTGGGGAGACCCAGTACTTC; CDR3aa: CASSPGPVGETQYF
j_gene: TRBJ1-1; abundance: NA; v_gene: TRBV11-2; d_gene: NA; CDR3nt: TGTGCCAGCAGCTTAGCTCGTAACACTGAAGCTTTCTTT; CDR3aa: CASSLARNTEAFF
j_gene: TRBJ2-2; abundance: NA; v_gene: TRBV9; d_gene: TRBD2; CDR3nt: TGTGCCAGCAGCAAAAGGACTAGCGGGGGGTTCGCGAACACCGGGGAGCTGTTTTTT; CDR3aa: CASSKRTSGGFANTGELFF
j_gene: TRBJ2-3; abundance: once; v_gene: TRBV2; d_gene: NA; CDR3nt: TGTGCCAGCAGTGAGGGGAGGGGGGCTAGCACAGATACGCAGTATTTT; CDR3aa: CASSEGRGASTDTQYF
j_gene: TRBJ2-1; abundance: NA; v_gene: TRBV11-2; d_gene: TRBD2; CDR3nt: TGTGCCAGCAGCTTAGGGGCGGGAGGCGTTGTCGATGAGCAGTTCTTC; CDR3aa: CASSLGAGGVVDEQFF
j_gene: TRBJ1-2; abundance: NA; v_gene: TRBV19; d_gene: TRBD1; CDR3nt: TGTGCCAGTAGTATCCCCCCCCCAGGGGGATTAGTGTATGGCTACACCTTC; CDR3aa: CASSIPPPGGLVYGYTF
j_gene: TRBJ2-7; abundance: NA; v_gene: TRBV29-1; d_gene: TRBD1; CDR3nt: TGCAGCGCCTTGACAGGGCGGCGCGAGCAGTACTTC; CDR3aa: CSALTGRREQYF
j_gene: TRBJ1-1; abundance: NA; v_gene: TRBV20-1; d_gene: NA; CDR3nt: TGCAGTGCTAGACAGGGGTATGAAGCTTTCTTT; CDR3aa: CSARQGYEAFF
j_gene: TRBJ2-3; abundance: NA; v_gene: TRBV27; d_gene: TRBD2; CDR3nt: TGTGCCAGCACACTAGCGGGAGAATGGGATACGCAGTATTTT; CDR3aa: CASTLAGEWDTQYF
j_gene: TRBJ2-2; abundance: NA; v_gene: TRBV29-1; d_gene: TRBD2; CDR3nt: TGCAGCGTTGTAGCGGGGGCCGCGAACACCGGGGAGCTGTTTTTT; CDR3aa: CSVVAGAANTGELFF
j_gene: TRBJ2-5; abundance: NA; v_gene: TRBV5-1; d_gene: TRBD1; CDR3nt: TGCGCCAGCAGCCGGAACAGGGGCCTCCAAGAGACCCAGTACTTC; CDR3aa: CASSRNRGLQETQYF
j_gene: TRBJ2-5; abundance: NA; v_gene: TRBV7-7; d_gene: TRBD2; CDR3nt: TGTGCTAGCAGCTTACTAGCGGGAGGACAAGAGACCCAGTACTTC; CDR3aa: CASSLLAGGQETQYF
j_gene: TRBJ1-4; abundance: NA; v_gene: TRBV5-1; d_gene: TRBD1; CDR3nt: TGCGCCAGCAGCTCCGCACCTATCGAGGGGGCCAGGGTGTTTTTT; CDR3aa: CASSSAPIEGARVFF
j_gene: TRBJ2-1; abundance: NA; v_gene: TRBV21-1; d_gene: NA; CDR3nt: TGTGCCAGCAGTAAAAGGGGGCTAGCGGGCTACAATGAGCAGTTCTTC; CDR3aa: CASSKRGLAGYNEQFF
j_gene: TRBJ2-2; abundance: NA; v_gene: TRBV7-9; d_gene: TRBD1; CDR3nt: TGTGCCAGCAGGAAATCGGGACAGGGCACCGGGGAGCTGTTTTTT; CDR3aa: CASRKSGQGTGELFF
j_gene: TRBJ2-5; abundance: NA; v_gene: TRBV9; d_gene: NA; CDR3nt: TGTGCCAGCAGCGTAGATGCCAGCGGATTCCAAGAGACCCAGTACTTC; CDR3aa: CASSVDASGFQETQYF
j_gene: TRBJ2-2; abundance: NA; v_gene: TRBV29-1; d_gene: NA; CDR3nt: TGCAGCGTCAGGACAGTTAACACCGGGGAGCTGTTTTTT; CDR3aa: CSVRTVNTGELFF
j_gene: TRBJ2-2; abundance: NA; v_gene: TRBV11-3; d_gene: TRBD2; CDR3nt: TGTGCCAGCAGCTCGTTCTCCGGGACTAGCGCCGGGGAGCTGTTTTTT; CDR3aa: CASSSFSGTSAGELFF
j_gene: TRBJ1-5; abundance: NA; v_gene: TRBV6-6; d_gene: NA; CDR3nt: TGTGCCAGCAGTTACGAGAGTCAGCCCCAGCATTTT; CDR3aa: CASSYESQPQHF
j_gene: TRBJ2-1; abundance: NA; v_gene: TRBV7-3; d_gene: NA; CDR3nt: TGTGCCAGCAGCATCCTAGAGAGCGACAATGAGCAGTTCTTC; CDR3aa: CASSILESDNEQFF
j_gene: TRBJ2-7; abundance: few; v_gene: TRBV20-1; d_gene: NA; CDR3nt: TGCAGTGCTAGTACGCAGGCTGCCCCGTACTTC; CDR3aa: CSASTQAAPYF
j_gene: TRBJ2-3; abundance: few; v_gene: TRBV9; d_gene: TRBD2; CDR3nt: TGTGCCAGCAGCGCTAGCGGGAGGACTGATACGCAGTATTTT; CDR3aa: CASSASGRTDTQYF
j_gene: TRBJ2-7; abundance: NA; v_gene: TRBV5-4; d_gene: TRBD2; CDR3nt: TGTGCCAGCAGCCGAGCGGGAGGAGACGAGCAGTACTTC; CDR3aa: CASSRAGGDEQYF
j_gene: TRBJ2-5; abundance: NA; v_gene: TRBV28; d_gene: TRBD2; CDR3nt: TGTGCCAGCAGTTTTTCTAGCGGGAACCAAGAGACCCAGTACTTC; CDR3aa: CASSFSSGNQETQYF
j_gene: TRBJ2-5; abundance: NA; v_gene: TRBV19; d_gene: TRBD1; CDR3nt: TGTGCCAGTAGTAAGGGACCCGGGACAGGGCGAGAGCAGTACTTC; CDR3aa: CASSKGPGTGREQYF
j_gene: TRBJ2-3; abundance: NA; v_gene: TRBV10-1; d_gene: NA; CDR3nt: TGCGCCAGCAGTGCTAACACAGATACGCAGTATTTT; CDR3aa: CASSANTDTQYF
j_gene: TRBJ2-6; abundance: NA; v_gene: TRBV7-9; d_gene: NA; CDR3nt: TGTGCCAGCAGTTCACCCAGCAGGGCTGGGGCCAACGTCCTGACTTTC; CDR3aa: CASSSPSRAGANVLTF
j_gene: TRBJ2-7; abundance: NA; v_gene: TRBV5-8; d_gene: NA; CDR3nt: TGTGCCAGCAACCTAGCGTTACTTTCCTACGAGCAGTACTTC; CDR3aa: CASNLALLSYEQYF
j_gene: TRBJ1-4; abundance: NA; v_gene: TRBV5-1; d_gene: TRBD1; CDR3nt: TGCGCCAGCAGCTACACAGGGGGAACTAATGAAAAACTGTTTTTT; CDR3aa: CASSYTGGTNEKLFF
j_gene: TRBJ1-1; abundance: NA; v_gene: TRBV9; d_gene: NA; CDR3nt: TGTGCCAGCAGCGTAGGGACCTACGAGGGAGCTTTCTTT; CDR3aa: CASSVGTYEGAFF
j_gene: TRBJ2-7; abundance: NA; v_gene: TRBV29-1; d_gene: NA; CDR3nt: TGCAGCGTTGAGTACGGACTCCGCTACGAGCAGTACTTC; CDR3aa: CSVEYGLRYEQYF
j_gene: TRBJ2-1; abundance: few; v_gene: TRBV4-1; d_gene: TRBD2; CDR3nt: TGCGCCAGCAGCCAAGAACCTAGCGGGAGGAGGAATGAGCAGTTCTTC; CDR3aa: CASSQEPSGRRNEQFF
j_gene: TRBJ2-7; abundance: few; v_gene: TRBV6-6; d_gene: TRBD2; CDR3nt: TGTGCCAGCAGTTACTCGAAAGCGGGAGGCGAGCAGTACTTC; CDR3aa: CASSYSKAGGEQYF
j_gene: TRBJ1-4; abundance: few; v_gene: TRBV6-4; d_gene: TRBD1; CDR3nt: TGTGCCAGCAGTGACTCGAAGGCCAGGGGGCGACCCGCAACTAATGAAAAACTGTTTTTT; CDR3aa: CASSDSKARGRPATNEKLFF
j_gene: TRBJ2-7; abundance: NA; v_gene: TRBV28; d_gene: TRBD2; CDR3nt: TGTGCCAGCAGCCCCTTTGGGGGGGGCTACGAGCAGTACTTC; CDR3aa: CASSPFGGGYEQYF
j_gene: TRBJ1-2; abundance: NA; v_gene: TRBV14; d_gene: NA; CDR3nt: TGTGCCAGCAGCCAAGACAGTTACTATGGCTACACCTTC; CDR3aa: CASSQDSYYGYTF
j_gene: TRBJ1-3; abundance: NA; v_gene: TRBV6-1; d_gene: TRBD1; CDR3nt: TGTGCCAGCAGTGACCAGGGACAGAGAGGAAACACCATATATTTT; CDR3aa: CASSDQGQRGNTIYF
j_gene: TRBJ1-5; abundance: NA; v_gene: TRBV6-5; d_gene: NA; CDR3nt: TGTGCCAGCAGACAAGGGTCGGGGAGCAATCAGCCCCAGCATTTT; CDR3aa: CASRQGSGSNQPQHF
j_gene: TRBJ2-2; abundance: NA; v_gene: TRBV7-3; d_gene: NA; CDR3nt: TGTGCCAGCAGCTTAGTGACAGACACCGGGGAGCTGTTTTTT; CDR3aa: CASSLVTDTGELFF
j_gene: TRBJ2-3; abundance: NA; v_gene: TRBV4-1; d_gene: NA; CDR3nt: TGCGCCAGCAGCCAAGAGGAGGGCACAGATACGCAGTATTTT; CDR3aa: CASSQEEGTDTQYF
j_gene: TRBJ2-1; abundance: NA; v_gene: TRBV27; d_gene: NA; CDR3nt: TGTGCCAGCAGTGCAGGTACAGCGACAGGAGCACAGTTCTTC; CDR3aa: CASSAGTATGAQFF
j_gene: TRBJ2-1; abundance: NA; v_gene: TRBV9; d_gene: NA; CDR3nt: TGTGCCAGCAGCGTAGCTACCAGGGGAAATGAGCAGTTCTTC; CDR3aa: CASSVATRGNEQFF
j_gene: TRBJ2-1; abundance: NA; v_gene: TRBV5-1; d_gene: NA; CDR3nt: TGCGCCAGCAGCTTGGGTCTGCGCCCCTCCTACAATGAGCAGTTCTTC; CDR3aa: CASSLGLRPSYNEQFF
j_gene: TRBJ2-1; abundance: NA; v_gene: TRBV18; d_gene: TRBD2; CDR3nt: TGTGCCAGCTCACCCCAAAGCGGGAGGGGATACAATGAGCAGTTCTTC; CDR3aa: CASSPQSGRGYNEQFF
j_gene: TRBJ2-3; abundance: once; v_gene: TRBV6-5; d_gene: TRBD2; CDR3nt: TGTGCCAGCAGTTACTCATGGACTAGCGGGAAAGATACGCAGTATTTT; CDR3aa: CASSYSWTSGKDTQYF
j_gene: TRBJ1-2; abundance: NA; v_gene: TRBV5-1; d_gene: TRBD1; CDR3nt: TGCGCCAGCAGCGAGGGACAGGGTTACGGCTACACCTTC; CDR3aa: CASSEGQGYGYTF
j_gene: TRBJ2-7; abundance: NA; v_gene: TRBV7-2; d_gene: NA; CDR3nt: TGTGCCAGCAGCCGGGGACTTGAGCAGTACTTC; CDR3aa: CASSRGLEQYF